This is a list of T cell receptor beta chains from one sample in a study of T cells after yellow fever vaccination. TCRdb independently ran MiXCR on the 5' RACE reads; one entry per CDR3 protein. The data hold some 350,000 distinct CDR3 sequences, with roughly 8.7% observed a single time. The source was PBMCs, collected on the day of the first yellow fever vaccination. The receptor set was obtained from a man between 18 and 29 years old who received the YFV17D yellow fever vaccine. CDR3s include the opening cysteine and the closing phenylalanine or tryptophan. Each record gives: D gene, J gene, clone size, V gene, CDR3 protein, CDR3 DNA. D genes are given only for firm matches. A row's size may be missing; if present it is once, few, many or a size class.

- | TRBJ1-6 | - | TRBV5-1 | CASSLEGANYNSPLHF | TGCGCCAGCAGCTTAGAAGGGGCGAATTATAATTCACCCCTCCACTTT
- | TRBJ2-3 | - | TRBV7-3 | CASSLSSGHYTDTQYF | TGTGCCAGCAGCTTAAGTTCCGGACATTACACAGATACGCAGTATTTT
- | TRBJ2-3 | few | TRBV9 | CASSVGGLTGTDTQYF | TGTGCCAGCAGCGTAGGGGGCCTCACCGGCACAGATACGCAGTATTTT
- | TRBJ1-6 | few | TRBV5-1 | CASSVWDGVIRSPLHF | TGCGCCAGCAGCGTTTGGGACGGGGTGATACGTTCACCCCTCCACTTT
- | TRBJ2-1 | many | TRBV19 | CASSIGGSNYNEQFF | TGTGCCAGTAGTATAGGCGGCAGTAACTACAATGAGCAGTTCTTC
- | TRBJ2-1 | few | TRBV24-1 | CATSDASNEQFF | TGTGCCACCAGTGATGCCAGCAATGAGCAGTTCTTC
- | TRBJ2-2 | - | TRBV7-2 | CASSLRISGELFF | TGTGCCAGCAGCTTACGCATCTCCGGGGAGCTGTTTTTT
- | TRBJ2-3 | many | TRBV7-9 | CASSIPILDTDTQYF | TGTGCCAGCAGCATACCGATTTTGGACACAGATACGCAGTATTTT
- | TRBJ1-5 | many | TRBV6-1 | CASSLPRDLSSNQPQHF | TGTGCCAGCAGCCTCCCCCGGGACTTAAGTAGCAATCAGCCCCAGCATTTT
- | TRBJ2-1 | - | TRBV20-1 | CSASSGVDNEQFF | TGCAGTGCTAGTTCAGGGGTGGACAATGAGCAGTTCTTC
- | TRBJ2-7 | - | TRBV20-1 | CSARDDGGYEQYF | TGCAGTGCTAGAGATGACGGCGGCTACGAGCAGTACTTC
TRBD2 | TRBJ2-4 | many | TRBV15 | CATSIGGGNIQYF | TGTGCCACCAGCATTGGGGGGGGAAACATTCAGTACTTC
- | TRBJ2-2 | few | TRBV6-1 | CASSNRGFGELFF | TGTGCCAGCAGTAATCGCGGGTTCGGGGAGCTGTTTTTT
TRBD1 | TRBJ2-5 | - | TRBV18 | CASSTVTGFTETQYF | TGTGCCAGCTCAACCGTGACAGGGTTCACAGAGACCCAGTACTTC
TRBD2 | TRBJ2-3 | - | TRBV5-1 | CASSLARLAGTDTQYF | TGCGCCAGCAGCTTGGCCCGTCTAGCGGGCACAGATACGCAGTATTTT
- | TRBJ1-1 | few | TRBV18 | CASSPLRGFEAFF | TGTGCCAGCTCACCCTTGAGGGGGTTTGAAGCTTTCTTT
- | TRBJ1-4 | few | TRBV7-9 | CASSLSGRHEKLFF | TGTGCCAGCAGCTTATCGGGCCGGCATGAAAAACTGTTTTTT
- | TRBJ2-3 | many | TRBV4-2 | CASSQAGSSTDTQYF | TGTGCCAGCAGCCAGGCGGGTTCTAGCACAGATACGCAGTATTTT
- | TRBJ1-2 | - | TRBV4-2 | CASSQEGSNYGYTF | TGTGCCAGCAGCCAAGAAGGGTCTAACTATGGCTACACCTTC
- | TRBJ1-2 | - | TRBV6-5 | CASTPGLYGYTF | TGTGCCAGCACTCCGGGGCTCTATGGCTACACCTTC
- | TRBJ1-5 | few | TRBV6-1 | CASSEIRSGLISNQPQHF | TGTGCCAGCAGTGAAATCCGGAGTGGGCTGATTAGCAATCAGCCCCAGCATTTT
- | TRBJ2-5 | many | TRBV2 | CASSEGAREETQYF | TGTGCCAGCAGTGAAGGTGCGCGAGAGGAGACCCAGTACTTC
TRBD1 | TRBJ1-5 | - | TRBV20-1 | CSAIDRAAQPQHF | TGCAGTGCGATCGACAGGGCAGCTCAGCCCCAGCATTTT
- | TRBJ2-7 | many | TRBV9 | CASKAQQYF | TGTGCCAGCAAAGCTCAGCAGTACTTC
- | TRBJ1-2 | few | TRBV19 | CASTLPSGETYGYTF | TGTGCCAGTACCCTTCCCTCAGGGGAGACCTATGGCTACACCTTC
- | TRBJ2-5 | - | TRBV2 | CASIRGSQETQYF | TGTGCCAGCATACGGGGTTCCCAAGAGACCCAGTACTTC